Listed here are 10 T cell receptor beta chains from one sample, sequenced in a study of identical twins. MiXCR, run by TCRdb on the 5' RACE reads, gives a single entry per CDR3 protein. The table includes hundreds of thousands of distinct CDR3 sequences, 20% to 25% detected once. A further study also used this sample, focusing on T cells expressing NK-cell markers.

Input material: PBMCs. The origin of the receptors is a woman aged 18-29 years in good health.

This clonotype was counted between two and nine times. The genes are TRBV11-1 and TRBJ2-1, with 9 positions matching TRBD1. The CDR3 consists of 15 residues. V lost 5 bases to trimming and J lost 5 bases; unmatched junction nucleotides: 7. CDR1 SGHAT and CDR2 FQDESV come from the germline V gene (reference sequence). CDR3 residues: CASSRSRTGDNEQFF. The DNA of the CDR3 is TGTGCCAGCAGCCGAAGCCGGACAGGGGACAATGAGCAGTTCTTC. The whole variable domain, filled in from reference TRBV11-1 and TRBJ2-1, reads EAEVAQSPRYKITEKSQAVAFWCDPISGHATLYWYRQILGQGPELLVQFQDESVVDDSQLPKDRFSAERLKGVDSTLKIQPAELGDSAMYLCASSRSRTGDNEQFFGPGTRLTVL.

This clonotype was seen a handful of times. This chain links TRBV9 with TRBJ1-1; D unclear. V dropped 0 bases and J dropped 5 bases, with 8 bases sitting between them. CDR3 length equals 13 residues. The germline V gene encodes CDR1 SGDLS and CDR2 YYNGEE. CDR3 sequence reads: CASSVEARTEAFF. The CDR3 bases are TGTGCCAGCAGCGTAGAAGCGCGTACTGAAGCTTTCTTT. The full variable domain, with the rest looked up from reference TRBV9 and TRBJ1-1, is DSGVTQTPKHLITATGQRVTLRCSPRSGDLSVYWYQQSLDQGLQFLIQYYNGEERAKGNILERFSAQQFPDLHSELNLSSLELGDSALYFCASSVEARTEAFFGQGTRLTVV.

This clonotype was seen only a few times. The chain has TRBV12-3 or TRBV12-4 and TRBJ2-3; D unclear. This CDR3 has 13 residues. With 6 bases removed from V and 6 bases from J, the gap between germline ends came to 13 bases. The CDR3 nucleotides are TGTGCCAGCAGCACGGACCGTGGCGATACGCAGTATTTT. Protein sequence: CASSTDRGDTQYF.

This clonotype was seen only a few times. This sequence joins TRBV12-3 or TRBV12-4 and TRBJ2-5, with D possibly TRBD2 on 7 matching bases. Trimming cost V 8 bases and J 4 bases, with 17 bases left between them. The CDR3 has 14 amino acids. This chain's CDR3 is CASLGGGSRETQYF. The CDR3, as DNA: TGTGCCAGCTTGGGAGGGGGGTCACGAGAGACCCAGTACTTC.

This clonotype was observed a handful of times. The genes are TRBV12-3 or TRBV12-4 and TRBJ2-7; 9 nucleotides align to TRBD1. This CDR3 spans 13 amino acids. Trimming removed 5 bases from V and 6 bases from J; junction bases left unmatched: 5. The CDR3, as DNA: TGTGCCAGCAGTCCATTGGACAGGGGCGAGCAGTACTTC. This codes for CASSPLDRGEQYF.

This clonotype turned up a few times. The chain carries TRBV6-1 and TRBJ2-5; no clear D. Trimming cost V 0 bases and J 4 bases, with 9 bases left between them. The germline V gene has CDR1 MNHNS and CDR2 SASEGT. The CDR3 runs to 14 residues. The CDR3 sequence: CASSEAGWLETQYF. CDR3 nucleotide sequence: TGTGCCAGCAGTGAAGCGGGCTGGTTAGAGACCCAGTACTTC.

The sample holds a few counts of this clonotype. The chain recombines TRBV20-1 with TRBJ2-1; 12 bases agree with TRBD2. The CDR3 is made up of 16 amino acids. Per germline, CDR1 DFQATT and CDR2 SNEGSKA (reference sequence). V trimming: 1 base; J trimming: 7 bases; junction bases outside the gene matches: 8. The CDR3 loop reads CSARGPSGGARNEQFF. The CDR3 DNA reads as TGCAGTGCTAGAGGGCCTAGCGGGGGGGCCAGGAATGAGCAGTTCTTC.

The table lists this clonotype with a few counts. V gene TRBV5-1 combines with J gene TRBJ2-5, with TRBD1 matching 7 bases. CDR1 and CDR2 from the germline V gene are SGHRS and YFSETQ. This CDR3 comprises 14 residues. Germline trimming cut 4 bases from V and 3 bases from J; bases unmatched to any gene: 6. CDR3 loop: CASSIRDSKETQYF. The CDR3 DNA sequence: TGCGCCAGCAGCATCCGGGACAGCAAAGAGACCCAGTACTTC.

This clonotype was counted ten times or more. This chain joins TRBV9 and TRBJ2-7; the match to TRBD2 covers 8 bases. CDR3 length: 15 residues. V lost 4 bases and J lost 2; bases outside the gene matches: 8. Germline V gene sequence: CDR1 SGDLS, CDR2 YYNGEE. The CDR3 here is CASSLGTSGPYEQYF. The CDR3 DNA sequence: TGTGCCAGCAGCTTAGGAACTAGCGGCCCCTACGAGCAGTACTTC.

This sequence joins TRBV5-1 and TRBJ1-3; D uncertain. The CDR3 is 14 amino acids. The germline V gene encodes CDR1 SGHRS and CDR2 YFSETQ. V was pared by 2 bases and J by 2 bases, with 8 bases between. CDR3 nucleotides: TGCGCCAGCAGCTTCTCCGGGGCTGGAAACACCATATATTTT. It codes for CASSFSGAGNTIYF. The whole variable domain, filled in from reference TRBV5-1 and TRBJ1-3, reads KAGVTQTPRYLIKTRGQQVTLSCSPISGHRSVSWYQQTPGQGLQFLFEYFSETQRNKGNFPGRFSGRQFSNSRSEMNVSTLELGDSALYLCASSFSGAGNTIYFGEGSWLTVV.